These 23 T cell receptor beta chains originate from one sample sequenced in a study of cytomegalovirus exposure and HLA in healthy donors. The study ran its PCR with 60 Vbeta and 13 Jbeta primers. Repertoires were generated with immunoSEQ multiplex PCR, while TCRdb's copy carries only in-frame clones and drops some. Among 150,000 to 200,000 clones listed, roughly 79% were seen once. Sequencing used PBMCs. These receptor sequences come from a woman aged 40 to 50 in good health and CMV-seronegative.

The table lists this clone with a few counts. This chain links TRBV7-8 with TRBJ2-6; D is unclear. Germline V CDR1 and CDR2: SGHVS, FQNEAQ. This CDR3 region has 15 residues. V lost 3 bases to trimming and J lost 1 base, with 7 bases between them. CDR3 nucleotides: TGTGCCAGCAGCTTCGGGTCGTCTGGGGCCAACGTCCTGACTTTC. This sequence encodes CASSFGSSGANVLTF. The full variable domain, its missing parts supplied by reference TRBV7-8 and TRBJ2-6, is GAGVSQSPRYKVAKRGQDVALRCDPISGHVSLFWYQQALGQGPEFLTYFQNEAQLDKSGLPSDRFFAERPEGSVSTLKIQRTQQEDSAVYLCASSFGSSGANVLTFGAGSRLTVL.

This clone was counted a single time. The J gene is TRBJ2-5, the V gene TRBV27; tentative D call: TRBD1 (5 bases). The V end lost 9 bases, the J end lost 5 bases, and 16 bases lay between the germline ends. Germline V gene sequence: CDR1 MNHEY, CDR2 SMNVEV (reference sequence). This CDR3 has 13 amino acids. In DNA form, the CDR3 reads TGTGCCAGTAGAATTACAGGTGGGGAGACCCAGTACTTC. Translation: CASRITGGETQYF.

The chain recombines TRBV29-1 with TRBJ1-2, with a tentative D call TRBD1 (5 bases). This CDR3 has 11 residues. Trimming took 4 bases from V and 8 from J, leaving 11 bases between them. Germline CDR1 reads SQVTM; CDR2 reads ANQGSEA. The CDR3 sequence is CSVVGGNGYTF. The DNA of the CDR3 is TGCAGCGTTGTCGGGGGTAACGGCTACACCTTC.

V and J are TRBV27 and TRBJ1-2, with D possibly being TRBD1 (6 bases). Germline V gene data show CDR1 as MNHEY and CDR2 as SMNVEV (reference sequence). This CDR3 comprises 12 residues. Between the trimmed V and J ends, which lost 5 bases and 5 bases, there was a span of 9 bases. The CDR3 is CASSTTGYGYTF. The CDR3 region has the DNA TGTGCCAGCAGTACCACAGGGTATGGCTACACCTTC.

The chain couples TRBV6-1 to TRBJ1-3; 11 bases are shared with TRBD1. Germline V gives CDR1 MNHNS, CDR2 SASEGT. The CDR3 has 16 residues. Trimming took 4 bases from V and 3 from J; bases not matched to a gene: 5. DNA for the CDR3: TGTGCCAGCAGTGCAGGACAGGGGGCGTTTGGAAACACCATATATTTT. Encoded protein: CASSAGQGAFGNTIYF.

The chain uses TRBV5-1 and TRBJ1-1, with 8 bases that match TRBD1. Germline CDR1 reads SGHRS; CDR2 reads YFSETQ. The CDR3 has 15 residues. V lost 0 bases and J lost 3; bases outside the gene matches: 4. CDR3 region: CASSLEGTGYTEAFF. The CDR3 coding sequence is TGCGCCAGCAGCTTGGAGGGGACAGGTTACACTGAAGCTTTCTTT.

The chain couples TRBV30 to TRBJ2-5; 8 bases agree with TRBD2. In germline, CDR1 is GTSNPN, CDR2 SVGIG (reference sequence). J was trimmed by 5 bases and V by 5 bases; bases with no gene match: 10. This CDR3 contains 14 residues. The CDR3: CAWGPGLERETQYF. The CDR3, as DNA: TGTGCCTGGGGACCGGGACTAGAAAGGGAGACCCAGTACTTC. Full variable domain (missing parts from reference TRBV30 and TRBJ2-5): SQTIHQWPATLVQPVGSPLSLECTVEGTSNPNLYWYRQAAGRGLQLLFYSVGIGQISSEVPQNLSASRPQDRQFILSSKKLLLSDSGFYLCAWGPGLERETQYFGPGTRLLVL.

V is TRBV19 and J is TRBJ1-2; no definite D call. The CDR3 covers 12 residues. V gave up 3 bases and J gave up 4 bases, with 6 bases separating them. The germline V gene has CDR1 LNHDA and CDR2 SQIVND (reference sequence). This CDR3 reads CASSIHSYGYTF. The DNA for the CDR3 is TGTGCCAGTAGTATCCATAGCTATGGCTACACCTTC.

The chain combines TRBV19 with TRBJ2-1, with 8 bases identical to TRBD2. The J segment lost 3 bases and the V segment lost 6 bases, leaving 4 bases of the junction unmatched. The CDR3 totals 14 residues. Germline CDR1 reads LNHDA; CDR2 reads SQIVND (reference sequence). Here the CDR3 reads CASSQSGSYNEQFF. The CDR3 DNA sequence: TGTGCCAGTAGCCAAAGCGGGAGCTACAATGAGCAGTTCTTC.

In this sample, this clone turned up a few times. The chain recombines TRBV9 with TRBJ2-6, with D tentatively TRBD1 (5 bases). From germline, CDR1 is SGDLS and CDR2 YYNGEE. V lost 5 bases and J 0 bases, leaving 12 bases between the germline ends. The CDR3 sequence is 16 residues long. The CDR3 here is CASSSRDISGANVLTF. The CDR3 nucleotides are TGTGCCAGCAGTTCCAGGGATATCTCTGGGGCCAACGTCCTGACTTTC.

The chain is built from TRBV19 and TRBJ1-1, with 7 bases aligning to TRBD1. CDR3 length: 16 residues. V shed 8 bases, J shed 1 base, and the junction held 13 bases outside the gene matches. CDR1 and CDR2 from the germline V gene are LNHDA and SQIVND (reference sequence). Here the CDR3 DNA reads TGTGCCAGTGGAAAACGACAGGGAAATAAGAACACTGAAGCTTTCTTT. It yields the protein CASGKRQGNKNTEAFF.

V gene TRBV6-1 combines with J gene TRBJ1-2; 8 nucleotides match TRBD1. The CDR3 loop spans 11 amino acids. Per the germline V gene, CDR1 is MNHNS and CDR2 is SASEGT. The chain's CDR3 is CASTGGYGYTF. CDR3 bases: TGTGCTTCAACAGGGGGCTATGGCTACACCTTC.

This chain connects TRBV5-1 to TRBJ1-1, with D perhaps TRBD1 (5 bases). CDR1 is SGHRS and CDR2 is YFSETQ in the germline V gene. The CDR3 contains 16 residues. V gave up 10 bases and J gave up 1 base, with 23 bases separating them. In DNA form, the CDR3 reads TGCGCCCCCGTAAGTACGGCCTGGGGGGGGAACACTGAAGCTTTCTTT. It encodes CAPVSTAWGGNTEAFF.

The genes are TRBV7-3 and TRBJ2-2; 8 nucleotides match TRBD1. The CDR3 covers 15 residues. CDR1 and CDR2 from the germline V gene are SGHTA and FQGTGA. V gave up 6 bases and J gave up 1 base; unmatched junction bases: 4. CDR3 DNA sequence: TGTGCCAGCAGTTCCGGGACAGGGAACACCGGGGAGCTGTTTTTT. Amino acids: CASSSGTGNTGELFF. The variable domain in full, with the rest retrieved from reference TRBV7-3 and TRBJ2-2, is GAGVSQTPSNKVTEKGKYVELRCDPISGHTALYWYRQSLGQGPEFLIYFQGTGAADDSGLPNDRFFAVRPEGSVSTLKIQRTERGDSAVYLCASSSGTGNTGELFFGEGSRLTVL.

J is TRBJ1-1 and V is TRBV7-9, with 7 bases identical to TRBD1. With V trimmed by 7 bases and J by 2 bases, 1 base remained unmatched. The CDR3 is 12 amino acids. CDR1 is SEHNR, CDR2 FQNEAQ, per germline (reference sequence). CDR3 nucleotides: TGTGCCAGCAAAGGGGGCAACACTGAAGCTTTCTTT. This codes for CASKGGNTEAFF. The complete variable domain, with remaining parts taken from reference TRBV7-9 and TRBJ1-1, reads DTGVSQNPRHKITKRGQNVTFRCDPISEHNRLYWYRQTLGQGPEFLTYFQNEAQLEKSRLLSDRFSAERPKGSFSTLEIQRTEQGDSAMYLCASKGGNTEAFFGQGTRLTVV.

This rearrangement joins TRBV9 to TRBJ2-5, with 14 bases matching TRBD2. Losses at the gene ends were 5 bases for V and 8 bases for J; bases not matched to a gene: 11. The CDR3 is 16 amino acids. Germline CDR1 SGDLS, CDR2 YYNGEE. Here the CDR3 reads CASSPPGTSGSGTQYF. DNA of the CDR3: TGTGCCAGCAGTCCCCCAGGGACTAGCGGGAGCGGAACCCAGTACTTC.

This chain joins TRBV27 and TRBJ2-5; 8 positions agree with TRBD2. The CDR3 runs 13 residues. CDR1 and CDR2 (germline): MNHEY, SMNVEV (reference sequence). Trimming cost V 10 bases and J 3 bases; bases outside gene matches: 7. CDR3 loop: CATGRLAKETQYF. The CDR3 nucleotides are TGTGCCACCGGAAGACTAGCGAAAGAGACCCAGTACTTC.

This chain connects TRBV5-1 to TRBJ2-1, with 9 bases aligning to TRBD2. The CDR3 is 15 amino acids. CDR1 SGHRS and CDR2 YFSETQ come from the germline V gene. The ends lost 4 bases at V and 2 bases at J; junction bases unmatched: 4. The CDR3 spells CASSLSGSAYNEQFF. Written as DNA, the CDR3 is TGCGCCAGCAGCCTTAGCGGGAGCGCCTACAATGAGCAGTTCTTC.

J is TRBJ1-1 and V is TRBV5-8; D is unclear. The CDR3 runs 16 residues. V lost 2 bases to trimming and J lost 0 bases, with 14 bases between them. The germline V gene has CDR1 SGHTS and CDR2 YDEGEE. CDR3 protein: CASSLRAMILNTEAFF. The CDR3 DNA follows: TGTGCCAGCAGCTTAAGAGCGATGATACTGAACACTGAAGCTTTCTTT.

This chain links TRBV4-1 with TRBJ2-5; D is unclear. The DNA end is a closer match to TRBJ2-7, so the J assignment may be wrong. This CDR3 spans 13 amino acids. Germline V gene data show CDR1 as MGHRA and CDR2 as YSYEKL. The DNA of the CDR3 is TGCGCCAGCAGCCAACCTCGAGCAGGCGAGCAGTACTTC. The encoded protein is CASSQPRAGEQYF.

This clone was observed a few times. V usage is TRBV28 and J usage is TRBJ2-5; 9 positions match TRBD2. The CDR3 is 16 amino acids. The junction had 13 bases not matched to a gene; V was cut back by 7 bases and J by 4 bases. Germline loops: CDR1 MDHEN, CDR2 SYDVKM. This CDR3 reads CASKRADTSGLETQYF. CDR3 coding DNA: TGTGCCAGCAAGCGGGCAGATACTAGCGGGCTAGAGACCCAGTACTTC.

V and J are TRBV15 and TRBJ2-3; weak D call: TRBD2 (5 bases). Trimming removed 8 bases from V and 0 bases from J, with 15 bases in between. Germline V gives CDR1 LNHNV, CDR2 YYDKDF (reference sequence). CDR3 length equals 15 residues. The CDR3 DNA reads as TGTGCCACCCGCCAAGCGGAAACTAGCACAGATACGCAGTATTTT. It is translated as CATRQAETSTDTQYF.

CDR3 loop: CASSYQHGDTDTQYF. The DNA of the CDR3 is TGTGCCAGCAGTTACCAACACGGAGACACAGATACGCAGTATTTT. The chain joins TRBV6-5 to TRBJ2-3, with D hard to call. CDR1 and CDR2 from the germline V gene are MNHEY and SVGAGI. Between the trimmed V and J ends, which lost 2 bases and 2 bases, there was a span of 11 bases. The length of the CDR3 is 15 residues.